This TCR beta chain came from a study of T cells after yellow fever vaccination. Regarding the study as a whole: Clones from primary vaccination mostly reappeared after the booster (around 96% CD4, around 90% CD8).

Note on this clonotype: Antigen: not known.

V was trimmed by 6 bases and J by 4 bases, leaving 3 bases between them. The germline gives CDR1 SNHLY, CDR2 FYNNEI. The CDR3 consists of 11 residues. UMIs and a universal primer site were added when TCR cDNA was made by 5'RACE template switching. TCRdb processed the 5' RACE reads anew with MiXCR; each CDR3 protein has one entry. This table holds about 260,000 distinct CDR3 sequences, around 4.9% found once. The sequence was collected from a man younger than 35 who received the YFV17D yellow fever vaccine. The starting material was CD4+ T cells sorted from PBMCs, obtained on the day of the yellow fever booster vaccination. The chain carries TRBV2 and TRBJ2-2; D is unclear. The CDR3 loop is CASRVTGELFF. CDR3 coding DNA: TGTGCCAGCAGAGTCACCGGGGAGCTGTTTTTT. Using reference TRBV2 and TRBJ2-2 for the parts outside the CDR3, the full variable domain is EPEVTQTPSHQVTQMGQEVILRCVPISNHLYFYWYRQILGQKVEFLVSFYNNEISEKSEIFDDQFSVERPDGSNFTLKIRSTKLEDSAMYFCASRVTGELFFGEGSRLTVL.